This TCR beta chain was identified during a study of blood T cell repertoires in COVID-19. Here immunoSEQ multiplex PCR was the method, and the copy in TCRdb shows in-frame clones only, minus some. This table has around 200,000 clones, roughly four fifths appearing once. The CDR3 totals 17 residues. Deletions cut 2 bases from V and 0 bases from J, with 11 bases between. In germline, CDR1 is MGHRA, CDR2 YSYEKL. This sequence joins TRBV4-1 and TRBJ1-6; D uncertain. The TCR originated in a man aged 30 to 45 with active or convalescent COVID-19. The specimen was peripheral blood. The CDR3 DNA is TGCGCCAGCAGCCAACCGGACGGGAGCTCCTATAATTCACCCCTCCACTTT. Translation: CASSQPDGSSYNSPLHF.